The clone carrying this TCR beta chain was seen many times. Time point: newly diagnosed GD, antithyroid drugs for less than 3 months. Scientists built the TCR library using RNA that was extracted from PBMCs. These data originate in a study of regulatory T cells in long-lasting Graves disease. The TCR beta library used iRepertoire HTBI primers with Arm-PCR amplification of CDR3. Using its own MiXCR run on the multiplex PCR reads, TCRdb lists one record per CDR3 protein. The sample consists of under 450,000 distinct CDR3 sequences, around 15% of them appearing once. The germline gives CDR1 KGHDR, CDR2 SFDVKD. The CDR3 sequence is 15 residues long. V lost 0 bases to trimming and J lost 8 bases, with 13 bases between them. These data were likewise used in another study, on T cells in Graves' hyperthyroidism and ophthalmopathy. As reported in that work: Blood also carried most thyroid clonotypes expanded above 0.001.

The genes are TRBV24-1 and TRBJ2-1; TRBD2 is a possible D gene (5 bases). This TCR came from a woman under 30 with Graves disease. Sequencing used peripheral blood mononuclear cells (PBMCs), obtained at new diagnosis, from a patient treated with antithyroid drugs. This chain's CDR3 is CATSDLHSERHEQFF. CDR3 coding DNA: TGTGCCACCAGTGATTTGCACTCGGAGCGGCATGAGCAGTTCTTC.